A selection of T cell receptor beta chains follows, all from one sample in a study of T cells in narcolepsy. Assay used: immunoSEQ multiplex PCR; TCRdb lists only in-frame clones, some missing. Of 30,000 to 45,000 clones in the sample, about nine tenths were seen once. Sequenced input: CD45RA- memory CD4+ T cells from PBMCs. Receptors were obtained from a human donor with narcolepsy. Both conserved end residues are part of each CDR3. The order of the fields is clone size, D gene, V gene, J gene, CDR3 protein, CDR3 DNA. A D gene is named only where the DNA matches it firmly. Size is omitted from some rows. Given values are once, few, many or a class for expanded clones.

.	TRBD1	TRBV28	TRBJ2-4	CASSPGQGNIQYF	TGTGCCAGCAGCCCCGGACAGGGAAACATTCAGTACTTC
.	.	TRBV28	TRBJ2-5	CASRAGETQYF	TGTGCCAGCAGAGCGGGTGAGACCCAGTACTTC
.	TRBD1	TRBV30	TRBJ2-7	CAWSGDRGHEQYF	TGTGCCTGGAGCGGGGACAGGGGGCACGAGCAGTACTTC
few	.	TRBV7-2	TRBJ2-7	CASSLKVSVHEQYF	TGTGCCAGCAGCTTAAAGGTTAGCGTCCACGAGCAGTACTTC
.	.	TRBV7-9	TRBJ1-2	CASSFQPNYGYTF	TGTGCCAGCAGCTTCCAGCCTAACTATGGCTACACCTTC
.	TRBD2	TRBV28	TRBJ2-1	CASLQGASGSGWQFF	TGTGCCAGCCTCCAAGGGGCTAGCGGGAGCGGTTGGCAGTTCTTC
.	.	TRBV7-3	TRBJ2-7	CASSLSSGGHYEQYF	TGTGCCAGCAGCTTAAGTAGTGGGGGGCATTACGAGCAGTACTTC
once	TRBD1	TRBV5-1	TRBJ1-2	CASSLAPGQENGYTF	TGCGCCAGCAGCTTGGCTCCGGGACAGGAGAATGGCTACACCTTC
.	.	TRBV4-1	TRBJ2-5	CASSQDGHPSRTQYF	TGCGCCAGCAGCCAAGATGGACACCCGAGTAGGACCCAGTACTTC
.	.	TRBV5-6	TRBJ1-2	CASSADNYGYTF	TGTGCCAGCAGCGCGGATAACTATGGCTACACCTTC
.	TRBD1	TRBV29-1	TRBJ2-5	CSVEEGNRGETQYF	TGCAGCGTTGAAGAGGGAAACAGGGGAGAGACCCAGTACTTC
.	.	TRBV29-1	TRBJ2-7	CSPIQTGTYEQYF	TGCAGCCCGATCCAGACAGGCACCTACGAGCAGTACTTC
.	TRBD2	TRBV7-3	TRBJ2-3	CASSLLAGGTDTQYF	TGTGCCAGCAGTCTACTAGCGGGGGGCACAGATACGCAGTATTTT
few	TRBD1	TRBV7-2	TRBJ1-1	CASSRDRGWTEAFF	TGTGCCAGCAGCCGGGACAGGGGGTGGACTGAAGCTTTCTTT
.	.	TRBV11-3	TRBJ2-2	CATRTNTGELFF	TGTGCCACCAGAACGAACACCGGGGAGCTGTTTTTT
.	TRBD1	TRBV9	TRBJ2-7	CASSVQGAGEQYF	TGTGCCAGCAGCGTACAGGGGGCGGGCGAGCAGTACTTC
.	.	TRBV4-2	TRBJ2-5	CASSQESGGGRETQYF	TGTGCCAGCAGCCAAGAATCTGGCGGGGGCCGGGAGACCCAGTACTTC
.	.	TRBV28	TRBJ1-2	CASSYGELRQDTF	TGTGCCAGCAGCTACGGGGAATTGAGGCAGGACACCTTC
few	.	TRBV27	TRBJ2-7	CASSLSPWGTEQYF	TGTGCCAGCAGTTTATCGCCTTGGGGAACCGAGCAGTACTTC
.	.	TRBV28	TRBJ1-2	CASINWGKGTF	.
few	.	TRBV20-1	TRBJ2-5	CSATTPETQYF	TGCAGTGCTACTACCCCGGAGACCCAGTACTTC
.	TRBD2	TRBV5-1	TRBJ2-3	CASSLAIAGVTGTDTQYF	TGCGCCAGCAGCTTGGCAATAGCGGGAGTAACCGGCACAGATACGCAGTATTTT
.	TRBD1	TRBV28	TRBJ1-5	CASSPGTGIQPQHF	TGTGCCAGCAGCCCCGGGACAGGGATACAGCCCCAGCATTTT
.	.	TRBV2	TRBJ1-1	CASSEGARTNTEAFF	TGTGCCAGCAGTGAGGGGGCCAGGACGAACACTGAAGCTTTCTTT
.	TRBD1	TRBV5-1	TRBJ1-2	CASSRTGTDYGYTF	TGCGCCAGCAGCAGAACCGGGACAGACTATGGCTACACCTTC
.	.	TRBV30	TRBJ2-7	CAWSEATGIAYEQYF	TGTGCCTGGAGTGAGGCAACTGGGATTGCCTACGAGCAGTACTTC
once	.	TRBV11-2	TRBJ2-3	CASSLGRAQDTQYF	TGTGCCAGCAGCTTGGGACGGGCACAAGATACGCAGTATTTT
.	.	TRBV11-1	TRBJ2-7	CASSSLDSPPYEQYF	TGTGCCAGCAGCTCACTGGACAGCCCACCCTACGAGCAGTACTTC
.	.	TRBV13	TRBJ1-1	CASSLVNTEAFF	TGTGCCAGCAGCTTAGTGAACACTGAAGCTTTCTTT
few	.	TRBV6-5	TRBJ2-7	CASSPRVRLSYEQYF	TGTGCCAGCAGTCCCCGGGTTAGATTGTCCTACGAGCAGTACTTC
.	.	TRBV15	TRBJ1-5	CATSSRGGLGGPQHF	TGTGCCACCAGCTCCCGAGGGGGTTTGGGAGGGCCCCAGCATTTT
.	.	TRBV27	TRBJ2-7	CASSFAGSSGEQYF	TGTGCCAGCAGTTTTGCGGGCAGCTCAGGCGAGCAGTACTTC
.	TRBD1	TRBV6-4	TRBJ2-2	CASSRDRGPGELFF	TGTGCCAGCAGTCGGGACAGGGGGCCCGGGGAGCTGTTTTTT
.	TRBD2	TRBV6-5	TRBJ2-7	CASSSSGVAYEQYF	TGTGCCAGCAGTTCTAGCGGTGTTGCCTACGAGCAGTACTTC
.	TRBD1	TRBV6-6	TRBJ2-1	CASRPGQGYNEQFF	TGTGCCAGCAGACCGGGACAGGGCTACAATGAGCAGTTCTTC
.	.	TRBV7-2	TRBJ2-3	CASSLAERSGQYF	TGTGCCAGCAGCTTAGCGGAGCGGAGTGGGCAGTATTTT
.	.	TRBV19	TRBJ2-2	CASSDRYTNTGELFF	TGTGCCAGTAGTGACAGGTACACGAACACCGGGGAGCTGTTTTTT
.	.	TRBV6-6	TRBJ1-5	CASSTGLGQPQHF	TGTGCCAGCAGTACAGGGTTGGGTCAGCCCCAGCATTTT
.	.	TRBV29-1	TRBJ1-2	CSVGRGRGDGYTF	TGCAGCGTTGGTCGAGGCAGGGGAGATGGCTACACCTTC
once	.	TRBV4-3	TRBJ2-7	CASSQEGSSYEQYF	TGCGCCAGCAGCCAAGAAGGCAGTTCCTACGAGCAGTACTTC
.	.	TRBV7-2	TRBJ1-2	CASTLRNGYTF	TGTGCCAGCACCCTCCGGAATGGCTACACCTTC
.	.	TRBV18	TRBJ2-3	CASSPPRETSTDTQYF	TGTGCCAGCTCACCCCCTCGGGAAACTAGCACAGATACGCAGTATTTT
.	.	TRBV11-3	TRBJ1-1	CASSLKGTPRGTEAFF	TGTGCCAGCAGCTTGAAGGGGACTCCTCGTGGGACTGAAGCTTTCTTT
once	.	TRBV5-6	TRBJ2-7	CASSLSRRGLPYEQYF	TGTGCCAGCAGCTTAAGTCGGCGTGGCCTCCCTTATGAGCAGTACTTC
.	.	TRBV6-1	TRBJ1-6	CASSQAIYNSPLHF	TGTGCCAGCAGTCAGGCCATCTATAATTCACCCCTCCACTTT
.	TRBD1	TRBV29-1	TRBJ1-3	CSVGTGSSSGNTIYF	TGCAGCGTGGGGACAGGGTCTAGCTCTGGAAACACCATATATTTT
.	TRBD2	TRBV27	TRBJ2-4	CASSKTSGENIQYF	TGTGCCAGCAGCAAAACTAGCGGAGAAAACATTCAGTACTTC
.	.	TRBV6-1	TRBJ2-7	CASSDQGAYEQYF	TGTGCCAGCAGTGACCAAGGGGCCTACGAGCAGTACTTC
.	.	TRBV2	TRBJ1-2	CASSESSRYGYTF	TGTGCCAGCAGCGAGTCCTCTAGATATGGCTACACCTTC